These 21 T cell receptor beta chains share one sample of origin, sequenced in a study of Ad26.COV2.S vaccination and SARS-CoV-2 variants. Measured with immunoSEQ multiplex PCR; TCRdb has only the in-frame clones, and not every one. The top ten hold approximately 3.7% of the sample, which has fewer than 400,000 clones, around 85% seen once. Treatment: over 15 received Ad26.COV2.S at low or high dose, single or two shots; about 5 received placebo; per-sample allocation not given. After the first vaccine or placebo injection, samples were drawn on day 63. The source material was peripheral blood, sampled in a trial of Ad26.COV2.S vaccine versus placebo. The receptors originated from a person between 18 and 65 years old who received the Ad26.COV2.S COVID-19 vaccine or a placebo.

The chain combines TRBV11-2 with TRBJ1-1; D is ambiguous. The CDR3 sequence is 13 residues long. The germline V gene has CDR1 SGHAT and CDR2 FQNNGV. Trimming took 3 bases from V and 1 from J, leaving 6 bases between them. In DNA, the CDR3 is TGTGCCAGCAGCTTCCGCTCGAACACTGAAGCTTTCTTT. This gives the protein CASSFRSNTEAFF. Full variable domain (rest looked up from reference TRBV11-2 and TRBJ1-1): EAGVAQSPRYKIIEKRQSVAFWCNPISGHATLYWYQQILGQGPKLLIQFQNNGVVDDSQLPKDRFSAERLKGVDSTLKIQPAKLEDSAVYLCASSFRSNTEAFFGQGTRLTVV.

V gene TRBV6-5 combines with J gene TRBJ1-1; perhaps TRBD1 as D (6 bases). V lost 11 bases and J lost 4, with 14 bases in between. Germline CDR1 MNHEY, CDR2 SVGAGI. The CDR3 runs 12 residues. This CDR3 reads CASQGGVTEAFF. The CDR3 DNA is TGTGCCTCCCAAGGGGGGGTCACTGAAGCTTTCTTT.

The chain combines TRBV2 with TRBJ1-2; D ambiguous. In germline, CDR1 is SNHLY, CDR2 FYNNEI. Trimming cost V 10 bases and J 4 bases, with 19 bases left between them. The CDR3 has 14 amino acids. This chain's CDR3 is CATNVGPEPYGYTF. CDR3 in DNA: TGTGCCACCAACGTAGGTCCGGAACCCTATGGCTACACCTTC.

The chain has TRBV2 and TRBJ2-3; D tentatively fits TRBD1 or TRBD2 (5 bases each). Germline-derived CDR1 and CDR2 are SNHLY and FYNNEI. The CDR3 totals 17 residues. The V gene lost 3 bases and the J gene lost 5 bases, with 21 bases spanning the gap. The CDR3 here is CASSERGEPWQGDTQYF. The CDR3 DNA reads TGTGCCAGCAGTGAGCGTGGGGAGCCTTGGCAGGGAGATACGCAGTATTTT.

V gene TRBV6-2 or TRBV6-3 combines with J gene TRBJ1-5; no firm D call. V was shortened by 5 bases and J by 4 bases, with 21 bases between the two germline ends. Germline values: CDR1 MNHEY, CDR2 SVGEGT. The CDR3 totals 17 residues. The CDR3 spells CASSPSRPDGLNQPQHF. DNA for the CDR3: TGTGCCAGCAGTCCCTCAAGGCCGGACGGACTTAATCAGCCCCAGCATTTT.

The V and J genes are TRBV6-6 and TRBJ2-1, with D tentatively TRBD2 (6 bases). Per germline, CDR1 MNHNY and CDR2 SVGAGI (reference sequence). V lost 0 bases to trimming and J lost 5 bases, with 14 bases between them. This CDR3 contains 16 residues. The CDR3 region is CASSYSFLDYNNEQFF. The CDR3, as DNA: TGTGCCAGCAGTTACTCCTTCTTGGACTACAACAATGAGCAGTTCTTC.

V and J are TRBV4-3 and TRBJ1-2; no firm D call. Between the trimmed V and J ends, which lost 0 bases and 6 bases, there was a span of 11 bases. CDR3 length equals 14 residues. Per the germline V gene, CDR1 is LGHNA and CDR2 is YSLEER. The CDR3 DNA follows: TGCGCCAGCAGCCAAGATCGGAGGGTGGATGGCTACACCTTC. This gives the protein CASSQDRRVDGYTF.

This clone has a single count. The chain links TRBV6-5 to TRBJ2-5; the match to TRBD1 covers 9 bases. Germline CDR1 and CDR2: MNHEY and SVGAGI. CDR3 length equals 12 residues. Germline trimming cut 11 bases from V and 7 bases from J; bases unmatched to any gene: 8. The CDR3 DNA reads TGTGCCGGGAGAACAGGGGGCGGGACCCAGTACTTC. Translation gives CAGRTGGGTQYF.

CDR3 amino acids: CASSFSSGGMKNEQYF. The CDR3 DNA sequence: TGTGCCAGCAGCTTCTCTTCGGGGGGGATGAAGAACGAGCAGTACTTC. The chain has TRBV7-2 and TRBJ2-7, with 8 bases fitting TRBD2. This CDR3 contains 16 residues. CDR1 and CDR2 from the germline V gene are SGHTA and FQGNSA. V lost 3 bases and J lost 5; bases outside the gene matches: 12.

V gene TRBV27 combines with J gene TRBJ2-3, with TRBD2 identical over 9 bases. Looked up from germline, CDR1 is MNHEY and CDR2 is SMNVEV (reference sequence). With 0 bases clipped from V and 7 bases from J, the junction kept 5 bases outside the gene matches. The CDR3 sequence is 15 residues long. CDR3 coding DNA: TGTGCCAGCAGTTTATCTAGCGGGGGACGGAATACGCAGTATTTT. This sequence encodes CASSLSSGGRNTQYF.

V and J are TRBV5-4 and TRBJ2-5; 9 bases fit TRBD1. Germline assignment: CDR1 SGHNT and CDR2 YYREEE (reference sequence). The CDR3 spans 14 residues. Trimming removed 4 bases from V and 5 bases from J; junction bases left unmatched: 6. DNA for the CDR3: TGTGCCAGCAGCCAGGGGACAGGGCACGAGACCCAGTACTTC. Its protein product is CASSQGTGHETQYF.

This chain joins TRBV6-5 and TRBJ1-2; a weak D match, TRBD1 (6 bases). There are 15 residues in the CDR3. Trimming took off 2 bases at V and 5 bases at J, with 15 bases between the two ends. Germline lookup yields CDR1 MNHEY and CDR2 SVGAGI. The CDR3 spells CASSYQGRPGYGYTF. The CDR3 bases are TGTGCCAGCAGTTACCAGGGGCGCCCAGGTTATGGCTACACCTTC.

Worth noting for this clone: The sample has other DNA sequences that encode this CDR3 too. The CDR3 DNA is TGTGCCAGCAGTTTGAGAAGAATCGGGGAGCTGTTTTTT. The encoded protein is CASSLRRIGELFF. The chain joins TRBV12-3 or TRBV12-4 to TRBJ2-2; no reliable D call. Trimming stripped 3 bases from V and 7 bases from J, with 9 bases between. The CDR3 loop spans 13 amino acids.

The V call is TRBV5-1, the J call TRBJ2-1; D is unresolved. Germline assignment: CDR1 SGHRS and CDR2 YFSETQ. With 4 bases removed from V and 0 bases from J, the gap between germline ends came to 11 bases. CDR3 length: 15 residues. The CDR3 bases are TGCGCCAGCAGCCCCCCCGGCAGCTCCTACAATGAGCAGTTCTTC. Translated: CASSPPGSSYNEQFF.

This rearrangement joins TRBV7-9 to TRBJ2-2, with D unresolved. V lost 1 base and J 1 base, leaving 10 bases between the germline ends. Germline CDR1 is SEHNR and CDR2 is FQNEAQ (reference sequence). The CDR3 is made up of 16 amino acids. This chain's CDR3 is CASSLEVTLNTGELFF. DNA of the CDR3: TGTGCCAGCAGCTTAGAGGTTACACTGAACACCGGGGAGCTGTTTTTT.

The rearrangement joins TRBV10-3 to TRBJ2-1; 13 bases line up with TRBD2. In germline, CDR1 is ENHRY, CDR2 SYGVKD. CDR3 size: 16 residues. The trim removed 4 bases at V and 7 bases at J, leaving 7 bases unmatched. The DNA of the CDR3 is TGTGCCATCAGTGGACGGGAACTAGCGGGGGGGAATGAGCAGTTCTTC. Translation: CAISGRELAGGNEQFF.

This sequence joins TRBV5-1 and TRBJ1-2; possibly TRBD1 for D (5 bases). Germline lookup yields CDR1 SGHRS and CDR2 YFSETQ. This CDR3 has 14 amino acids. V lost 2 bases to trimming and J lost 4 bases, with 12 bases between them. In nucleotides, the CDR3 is TGCGCCAGCAGCTTAGAGGGGCCGCCCTATGGCTACACCTTC. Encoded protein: CASSLEGPPYGYTF.

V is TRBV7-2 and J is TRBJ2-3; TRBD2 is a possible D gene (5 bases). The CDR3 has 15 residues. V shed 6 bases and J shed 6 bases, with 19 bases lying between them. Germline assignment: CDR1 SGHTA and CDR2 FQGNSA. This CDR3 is CASSPKVGERDTQYF. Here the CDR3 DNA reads TGTGCCAGCAGTCCAAAAGTGGGAGAGAGGGATACGCAGTATTTT.

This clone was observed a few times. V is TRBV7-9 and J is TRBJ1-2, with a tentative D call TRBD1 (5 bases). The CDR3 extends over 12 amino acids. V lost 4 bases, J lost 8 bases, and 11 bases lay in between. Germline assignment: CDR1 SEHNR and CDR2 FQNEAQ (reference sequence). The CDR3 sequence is CASSSSGRGYTF. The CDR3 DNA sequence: TGTGCCAGCAGCTCGTCAGGGCGGGGCTACACCTTC.

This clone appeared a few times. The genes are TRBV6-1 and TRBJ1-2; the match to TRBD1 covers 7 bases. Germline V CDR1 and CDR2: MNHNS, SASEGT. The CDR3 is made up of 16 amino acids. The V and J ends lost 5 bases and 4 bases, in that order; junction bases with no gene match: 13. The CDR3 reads CASSQEWRQGGYGYTF. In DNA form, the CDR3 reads TGTGCCAGCAGTCAAGAATGGCGACAGGGTGGCTATGGCTACACCTTC.

The CDR3 loop is CASSPTRGANYGTEAFF. As DNA, the CDR3 is TGTGCCAGCAGCCCGACGAGGGGGGCAAACTATGGCACTGAAGCTTTCTTT. This chain connects TRBV7-2 to TRBJ1-1; D may be TRBD1 (6 bases). The V and J ends lost 5 bases and 4 bases respectively, with 23 bases between them. The CDR3 extends over 17 amino acids. Germline V lookup: CDR1 SGHTA, CDR2 FQGNSA.